This TCR beta chain emerged from a study of cytomegalovirus exposure and HLA in healthy donors. Study details: There were some 81 million unique TCRs (from HLA-typed donors) in an early data release. Broader study findings: For most TCR sequences rarity was the rule, although some public TCRs occurred in many donors. The study listed 150 to 200 cytomegalovirus-associated TCR beta chains. Highly shared sequence variants in one cluster were likely a sequencing artifact.

PCR was performed using 60 Vbeta and 13 Jbeta primers. Using immunoSEQ multiplex PCR, the repertoire was profiled, and TCRdb retains in-frame clones only, with some absent. The table includes approximately 30,000 clones, 44% detected once. In regard to this clone: What it binds is unknown.

The germline V gene encodes CDR1 SGHTA and CDR2 FQGNSA. This CDR3 is 16 amino acids long. J gave up 8 bases and V 4 bases, and 12 bases lay outside the gene matches. The rearrangement links TRBV7-2 to TRBJ1-2; 11 bases map to TRBD1. This receptor was taken from a woman aged 50 to 60 in good health and CMV-seronegative. Material for sequencing was PBMCs. CDR3 amino acids: CASSWGIGQGAIGYTF. Written as DNA, the CDR3 is TGTGCCAGCAGCTGGGGAATCGGACAGGGGGCTATCGGCTACACCTTC. The full variable domain, completed using reference TRBV7-2 and TRBJ1-2, is GAGVSQSPSNKVTEKGKDVELRCDPISGHTALYWYRQSLGQGLEFLIYFQGNSAPDKSGLPSDRFSAERTGGSVSTLTIQRTQQEDSAVYLCASSWGIGQGAIGYTFGSGTRLTVV.